This T cell receptor (beta chain) stems from a study of identifying expanded T cells in peripheral blood. General study points: Two-week clone count variance significantly increased as total template count grew. Over about two and four weeks, about 15 and 19 clones changed, versus roughly 1.1 between replicates.

The assay was immunoSEQ multiplex PCR, and TCRdb's table has in-frame clones only and misses some. Found here are about 58,000 clones, about nine tenths of them singletons; the top ten hold around 3.5%. Healthy donors had no documented immune events, such as infections, while sampled. This clone was counted a single time. Antigen unknown. The CDR3 sequence is 17 residues long. Germline V CDR1 and CDR2: GTSNPN, SVGIG (reference sequence). V lost 2 bases and J 0 bases, leaving 16 bases between the germline ends. This TCR came from a person between 18 and 75 years old in good health. The sample consisted of blood. The chain recombines TRBV30 with TRBJ2-2, with a weak D call TRBD1 (5 bases). CDR3 DNA sequence: TGTGCCTGGAGTCCAAGACAGCCAGATACGAACACCGGGGAGCTGTTTTTT. As protein: CAWSPRQPDTNTGELFF. The full variable domain, with the rest looked up from reference TRBV30 and TRBJ2-2, is SQTIHQWPATLVQPVGSPLSLECTVEGTSNPNLYWYRQAAGRGLQLLFYSVGIGQISSEVPQNLSASRPQDRQFILSSKKLLLSDSGFYLCAWSPRQPDTNTGELFFGEGSRLTVL.